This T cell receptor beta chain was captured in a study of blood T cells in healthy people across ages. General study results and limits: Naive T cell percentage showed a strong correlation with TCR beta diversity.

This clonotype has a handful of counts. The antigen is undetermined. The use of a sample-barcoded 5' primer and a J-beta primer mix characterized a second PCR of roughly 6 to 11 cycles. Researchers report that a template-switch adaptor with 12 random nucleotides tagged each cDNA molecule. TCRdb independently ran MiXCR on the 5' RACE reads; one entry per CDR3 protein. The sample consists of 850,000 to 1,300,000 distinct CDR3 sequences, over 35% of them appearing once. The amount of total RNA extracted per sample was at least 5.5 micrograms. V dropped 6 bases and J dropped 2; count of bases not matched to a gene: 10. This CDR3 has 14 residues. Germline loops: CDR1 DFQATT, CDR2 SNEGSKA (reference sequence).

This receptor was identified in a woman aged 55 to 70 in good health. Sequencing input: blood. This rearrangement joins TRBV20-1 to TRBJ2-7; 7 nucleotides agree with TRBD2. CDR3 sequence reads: CSAERGSGPYEQYF. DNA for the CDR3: TGCAGTGCAGAGCGGGGTAGCGGACCCTACGAGCAGTACTTC.